This T cell receptor (beta chain) was sequenced in a study of cytomegalovirus exposure and HLA in healthy donors. Study-level points and caveats: There were a few CMV-associated chains whose specificity for CMV antigens was confirmed in vitro. In a later analysis, TCR beta V- and J-gene trimming showed a link to a missense DCLRE1C variant.

Per germline, CDR1 KGHSH and CDR2 LQKENI. V shed 5 bases and J 4 bases; nucleotides not matched to a gene: 7. This CDR3 contains 15 residues. PCR involved 60 Vbeta and 13 Jbeta primers. This table comes from immunoSEQ multiplex PCR, and its TCRdb copy is limited to in-frame clones, with some not included. Counted here are 90,000 to 100,000 clones, 50% to 75% occurring once; the ten biggest clones make up about 3.9%. A word on this clone: Its antigen remains unknown.

This receptor was obtained from a young man in good health and CMV-seronegative. Sequencing was done on a sample of PBMCs. The chain couples TRBV18 to TRBJ2-5; 10 bases map to TRBD2. For the CDR3, the DNA is TGTGCCAGCTCAAAGGGACTAGCGATTATAGAGACCCAGTACTTC. Its translation is CASSKGLAIIETQYF.